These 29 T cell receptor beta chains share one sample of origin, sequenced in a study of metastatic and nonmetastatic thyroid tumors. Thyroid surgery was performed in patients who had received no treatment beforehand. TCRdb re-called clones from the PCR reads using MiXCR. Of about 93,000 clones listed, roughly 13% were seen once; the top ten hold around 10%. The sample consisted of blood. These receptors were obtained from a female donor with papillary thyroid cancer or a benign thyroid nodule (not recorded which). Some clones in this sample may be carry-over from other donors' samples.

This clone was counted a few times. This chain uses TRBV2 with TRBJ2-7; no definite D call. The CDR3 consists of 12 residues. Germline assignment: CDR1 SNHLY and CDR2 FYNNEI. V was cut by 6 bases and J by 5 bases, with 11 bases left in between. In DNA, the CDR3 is TGTGCCAGCAGAGGTACCACCCACGAGCAGTACTTC. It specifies CASRGTTHEQYF.

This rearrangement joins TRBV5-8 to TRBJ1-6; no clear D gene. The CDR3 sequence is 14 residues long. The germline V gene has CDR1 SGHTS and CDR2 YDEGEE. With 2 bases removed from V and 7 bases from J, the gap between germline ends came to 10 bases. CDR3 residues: CASSLRGRNSPLHF. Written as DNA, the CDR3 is TGTGCCAGCAGCTTAAGAGGGAGGAATTCACCCCTCCACTTT.

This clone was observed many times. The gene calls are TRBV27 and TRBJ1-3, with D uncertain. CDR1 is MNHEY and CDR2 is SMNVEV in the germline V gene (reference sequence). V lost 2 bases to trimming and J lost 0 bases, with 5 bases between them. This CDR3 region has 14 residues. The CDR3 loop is CASSLGRSGNTIYF. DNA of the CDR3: TGTGCCAGCAGTTTAGGACGCTCTGGAAACACCATATATTTT.

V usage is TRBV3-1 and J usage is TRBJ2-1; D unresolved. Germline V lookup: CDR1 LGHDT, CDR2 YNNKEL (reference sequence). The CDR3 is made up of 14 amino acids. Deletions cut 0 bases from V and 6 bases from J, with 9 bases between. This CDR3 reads CASSQDLVSNEQFF. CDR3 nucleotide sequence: TGTGCCAGCAGCCAAGATCTGGTTTCCAATGAGCAGTTCTTC.

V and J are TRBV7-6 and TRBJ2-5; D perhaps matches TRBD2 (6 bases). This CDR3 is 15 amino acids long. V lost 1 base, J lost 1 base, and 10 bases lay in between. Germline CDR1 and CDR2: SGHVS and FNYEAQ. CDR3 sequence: CASSLGLASQETQYF. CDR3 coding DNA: TGTGCCAGCAGCTTAGGGCTAGCGAGCCAAGAGACCCAGTACTTC. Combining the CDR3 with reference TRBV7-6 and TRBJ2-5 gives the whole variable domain GAGVSQSPRYKVTKRGQDVALRCDPISGHVSLYWYRQALGQGPEFLTYFNYEAQQDKSGLPNDRFSAERPEGSISTLTIQRTEQRDSAMYRCASSLGLASQETQYFGPGTRLLVL.

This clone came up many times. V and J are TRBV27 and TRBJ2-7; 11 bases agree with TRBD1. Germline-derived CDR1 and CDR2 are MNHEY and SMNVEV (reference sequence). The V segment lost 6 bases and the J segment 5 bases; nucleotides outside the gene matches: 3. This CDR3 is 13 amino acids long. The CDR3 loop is CASSWTGGHEQYF. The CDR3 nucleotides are TGTGCCAGCAGCTGGACAGGGGGCCACGAGCAGTACTTC.

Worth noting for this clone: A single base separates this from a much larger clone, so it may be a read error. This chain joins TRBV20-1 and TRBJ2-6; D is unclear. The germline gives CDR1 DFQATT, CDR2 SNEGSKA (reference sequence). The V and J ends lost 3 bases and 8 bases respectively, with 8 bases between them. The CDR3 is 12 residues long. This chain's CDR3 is CSARIGSNVLTF. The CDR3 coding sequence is TGCAGTGCTAGGATCGGGTCCAACGTCCTGACTTTC.

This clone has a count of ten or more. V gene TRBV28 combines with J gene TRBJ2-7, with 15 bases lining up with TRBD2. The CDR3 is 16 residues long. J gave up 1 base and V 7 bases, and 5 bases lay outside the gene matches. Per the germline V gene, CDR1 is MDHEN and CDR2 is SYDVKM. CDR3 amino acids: CASTRTSGRDSYEQYF. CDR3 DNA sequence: TGTGCCAGCACCCGGACTAGCGGGAGGGATTCCTACGAGCAGTACTTC. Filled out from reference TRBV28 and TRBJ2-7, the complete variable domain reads DVKVTQSSRYLVKRTGEKVFLECVQDMDHENMFWYRQDPGLGLRLIYFSYDVKMKEKGDIPEGYSVSREKKERFSLILESASTNQTSMYLCASTRTSGRDSYEQYFGPGTRLTVT.

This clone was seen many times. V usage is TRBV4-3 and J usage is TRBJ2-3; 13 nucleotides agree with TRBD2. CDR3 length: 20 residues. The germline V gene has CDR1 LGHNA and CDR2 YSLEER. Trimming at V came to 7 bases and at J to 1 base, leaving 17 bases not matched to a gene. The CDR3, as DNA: TGCGCCAGCACGCTATTGGGTCGGGGACTAGCGGGGTGGGGCACAGATACGCAGTATTTT. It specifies CASTLLGRGLAGWGTDTQYF.

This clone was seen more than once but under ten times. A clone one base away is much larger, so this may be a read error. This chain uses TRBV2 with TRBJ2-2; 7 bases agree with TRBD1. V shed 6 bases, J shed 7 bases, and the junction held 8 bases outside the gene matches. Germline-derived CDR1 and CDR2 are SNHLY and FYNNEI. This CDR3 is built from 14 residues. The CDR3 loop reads CASRFTGAIGELFF. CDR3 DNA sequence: TGTGCCAGCAGGTTTACAGGGGCCATCGGGGAGCTGTTTTTT.

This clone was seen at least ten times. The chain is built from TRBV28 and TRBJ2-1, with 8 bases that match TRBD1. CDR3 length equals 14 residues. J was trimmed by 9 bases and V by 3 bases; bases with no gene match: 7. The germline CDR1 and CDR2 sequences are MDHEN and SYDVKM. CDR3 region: CASSFVDRGFEQFF. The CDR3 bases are TGTGCCAGCAGTTTCGTCGACAGGGGCTTTGAGCAGTTCTTC. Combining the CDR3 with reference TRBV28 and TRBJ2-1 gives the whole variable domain DVKVTQSSRYLVKRTGEKVFLECVQDMDHENMFWYRQDPGLGLRLIYFSYDVKMKEKGDIPEGYSVSREKKERFSLILESASTNQTSMYLCASSFVDRGFEQFFGPGTRLTVL.

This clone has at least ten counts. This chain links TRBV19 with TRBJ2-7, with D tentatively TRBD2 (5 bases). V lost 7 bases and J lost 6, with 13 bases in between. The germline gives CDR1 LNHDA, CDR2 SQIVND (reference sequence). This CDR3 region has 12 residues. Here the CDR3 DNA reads TGTGCCAGTAATTTCCGGGGTGGCGAGCAGTACTTC. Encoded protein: CASNFRGGEQYF.

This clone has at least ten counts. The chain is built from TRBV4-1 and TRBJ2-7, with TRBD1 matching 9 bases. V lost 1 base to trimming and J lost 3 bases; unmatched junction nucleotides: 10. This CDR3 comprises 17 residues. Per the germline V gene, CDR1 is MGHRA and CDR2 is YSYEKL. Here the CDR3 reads CASSQGTGDRVYYEQYF. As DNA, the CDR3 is TGCGCCAGCAGCCAAGGAACAGGGGACAGGGTTTACTACGAGCAGTACTTC.

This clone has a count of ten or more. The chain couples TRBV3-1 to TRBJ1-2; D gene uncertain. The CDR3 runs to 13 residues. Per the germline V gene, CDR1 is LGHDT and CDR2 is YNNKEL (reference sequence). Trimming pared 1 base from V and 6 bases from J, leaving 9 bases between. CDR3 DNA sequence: TGTGCCAGCAGCCAAGTGTTAGATAATGGCTACACCTTC. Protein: CASSQVLDNGYTF.

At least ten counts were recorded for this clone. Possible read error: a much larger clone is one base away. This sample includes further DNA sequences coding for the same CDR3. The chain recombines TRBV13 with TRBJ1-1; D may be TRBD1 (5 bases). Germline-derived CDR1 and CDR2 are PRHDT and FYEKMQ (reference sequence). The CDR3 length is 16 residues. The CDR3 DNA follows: TGTGCCAGCAGCGAACGGCCTTACCGGGGCGACACTGAAGCTTTCTTC. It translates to CASSERPYRGDTEAFF.

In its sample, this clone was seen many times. The DNA of the CDR3 is TGTGCCAGCAGTGAGCAACTAGGACTAGCGGGAGGGCAGTTCTTC. Its protein is CASSEQLGLAGGQFF. The J gene is TRBJ2-1, the V gene TRBV2, with 14 bases matching TRBD2. This CDR3 is 15 amino acids long. Germline V gene lookup returns CDR1 SNHLY and CDR2 FYNNEI. V lost 3 bases, J lost 12 bases, and 7 bases stayed unmatched.

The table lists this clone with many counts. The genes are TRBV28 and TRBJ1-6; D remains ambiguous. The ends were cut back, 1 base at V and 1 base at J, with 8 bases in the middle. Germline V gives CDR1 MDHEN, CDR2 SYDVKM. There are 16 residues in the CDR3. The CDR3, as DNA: TGTGCCAGCAGTTTATTTTTAGCGTCCTATAATTCACCCCTCCACTTT. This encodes CASSLFLASYNSPLHF.

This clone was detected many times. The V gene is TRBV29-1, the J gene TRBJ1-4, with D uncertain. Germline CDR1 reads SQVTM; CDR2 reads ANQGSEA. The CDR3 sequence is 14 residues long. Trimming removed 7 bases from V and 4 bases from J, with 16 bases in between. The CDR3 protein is CSGSFGLSNEKLFF. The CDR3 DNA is TGCAGCGGGTCGTTCGGACTGAGTAATGAAAAACTGTTTTTT.

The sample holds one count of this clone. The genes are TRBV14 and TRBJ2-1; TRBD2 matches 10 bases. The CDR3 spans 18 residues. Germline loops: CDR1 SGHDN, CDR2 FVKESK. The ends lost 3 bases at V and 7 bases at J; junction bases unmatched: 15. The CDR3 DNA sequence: TGTGCCAGCAGCCACTCAGGACTAGCGGTAGGGCCCCGGAATGAGCAGTTCTTC. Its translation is CASSHSGLAVGPRNEQFF.

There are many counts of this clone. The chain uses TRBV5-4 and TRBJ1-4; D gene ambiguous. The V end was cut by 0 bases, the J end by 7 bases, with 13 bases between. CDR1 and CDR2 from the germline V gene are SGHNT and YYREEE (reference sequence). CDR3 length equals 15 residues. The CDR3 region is CASSLDGGLGEKLFF. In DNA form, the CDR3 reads TGTGCCAGCAGCTTGGATGGTGGCTTGGGTGAAAAACTGTTTTTT.

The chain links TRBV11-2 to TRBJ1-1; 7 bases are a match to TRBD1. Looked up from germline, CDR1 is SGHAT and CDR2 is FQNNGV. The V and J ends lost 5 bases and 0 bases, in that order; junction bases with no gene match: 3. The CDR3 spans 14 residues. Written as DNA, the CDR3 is TGTGCCAGCAGCCCTGGGACAGTGAACACTGAAGCTTTCTTT. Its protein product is CASSPGTVNTEAFF.

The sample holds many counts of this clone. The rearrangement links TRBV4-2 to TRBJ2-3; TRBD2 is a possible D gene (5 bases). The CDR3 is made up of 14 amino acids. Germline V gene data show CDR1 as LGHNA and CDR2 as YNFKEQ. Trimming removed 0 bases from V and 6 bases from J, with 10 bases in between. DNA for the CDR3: TGTGCCAGCAGCCAAGACGGTCGAGGGGATACGCAGTATTTT. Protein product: CASSQDGRGDTQYF.

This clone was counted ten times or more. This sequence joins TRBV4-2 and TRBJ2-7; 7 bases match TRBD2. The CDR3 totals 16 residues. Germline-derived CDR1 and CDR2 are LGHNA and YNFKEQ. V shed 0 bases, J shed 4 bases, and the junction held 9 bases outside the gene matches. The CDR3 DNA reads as TGTGCCAGCAGCCAAGAGGCGGGAGTATTAGCGTACGAGCAGTACTTC. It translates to CASSQEAGVLAYEQYF.

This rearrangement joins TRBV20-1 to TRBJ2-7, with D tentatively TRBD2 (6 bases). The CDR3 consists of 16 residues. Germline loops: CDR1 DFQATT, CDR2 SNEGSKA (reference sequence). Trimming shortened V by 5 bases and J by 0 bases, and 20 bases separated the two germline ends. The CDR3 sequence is CSALTEGLGNSYEQYF. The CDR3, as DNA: TGCAGTGCTCTCACCGAGGGACTGGGAAACTCCTACGAGCAGTACTTC.

The CDR3 DNA reads as TGTGCCAGCTCATCCGGCAGGGGCAATAATTCACCCCTCCACTTT. The encoded protein is CASSSGRGNNSPLHF. The rearrangement uses TRBV18 and TRBJ1-6, with D perhaps matching TRBD1 (6 bases). CDR3 length: 15 amino acids. Per germline, CDR1 KGHSH and CDR2 LQKENI. Trimming stripped 5 bases from V and 5 bases from J, with 13 bases between.

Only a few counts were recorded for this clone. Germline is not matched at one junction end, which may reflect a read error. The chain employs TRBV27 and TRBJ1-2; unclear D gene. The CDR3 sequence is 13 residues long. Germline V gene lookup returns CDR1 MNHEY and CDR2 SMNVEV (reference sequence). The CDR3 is CASSPDNLYCYTF. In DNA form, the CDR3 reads TGTGCCAGCAGTCCAGACAACCTCTATTGCTACACCTTC.

The CDR3: CASSIRLVGQALETQYF. CDR3 bases: TGTGCCAGTAGTATACGGTTGGTGGGACAGGCCCTAGAGACCCAGTACTTC. The chain employs TRBV19 and TRBJ2-5; 8 bases are a match to TRBD1. This CDR3 is 17 amino acids long. Germline CDR1 LNHDA, CDR2 SQIVND (reference sequence). With 2 bases clipped from V and 4 bases from J, the junction kept 12 bases outside the gene matches.

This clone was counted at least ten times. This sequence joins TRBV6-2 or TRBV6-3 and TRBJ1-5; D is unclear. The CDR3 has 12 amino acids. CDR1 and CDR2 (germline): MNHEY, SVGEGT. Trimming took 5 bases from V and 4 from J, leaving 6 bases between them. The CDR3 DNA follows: TGTGCCAGCAGTCCCCGTAATCAGCCCCAGCATTTT. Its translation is CASSPRNQPQHF.

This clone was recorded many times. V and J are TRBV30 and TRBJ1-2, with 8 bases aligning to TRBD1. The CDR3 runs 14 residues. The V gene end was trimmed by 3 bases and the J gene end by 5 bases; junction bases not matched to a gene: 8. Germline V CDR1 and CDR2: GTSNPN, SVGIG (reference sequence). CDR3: CAWRRGTGHYGYTF. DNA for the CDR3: TGTGCCTGGAGACGGGGGACAGGTCATTATGGCTACACCTTC.